This TCR beta chain came from a study of regulatory and conventional T cells in RAG deficiency (dated by TCRdb to about 2017). Study-level background: To compare the diversity and composition of the repertoires of Treg, conventional CD4+ and CD8+ T cells between RAG-deficient patients and healthy controls, the study applied high-throughput TCR beta sequencing. Results the study describes overall, beyond this receptor: RAG-deficient patients showed markedly lower Shannon entropy and higher Simpson indices than control T-cell subpopulations. Rather than being bona fide Treg cells, the sorted CD25-high CD127-low cells in Omenn syndrome patients may represent peripherally activated cells. All patient T-cell subsets had shorter CDR3 lengths; Omenn syndrome patients showed >85% Treg-Tconv repertoire overlap at nucleotide and amino acid level. For some subjects, some analyses of T-cell subsets were not performed. Compared with controls, Omenn syndrome and CID/AS patients had roughly 95-fold fewer unique TCR beta sequences in Treg cells, whereas the reduction in the other subsets was around 9.1-fold.

Remarks on this clone: The antigen it recognizes is unknown. Per-base quality was not reported, and no clone a single base away is much larger than it.

Libraries were made using the immunoSEQ multiplex PCR assay. Genomic DNA from the sorted T-cell subsets was used to amplify rearranged TCR beta chain products, which were then sequenced. Regarding the original processing steps: Shannon entropy and Simpson indices were used to measure the diversity of productive TCR beta rearrangements in each repertoire. To assess clonal expansion, the frequencies of the 100 most abundant productive TCR beta clonotypes were added up as a share of total reads. The TRB repertoires were evaluated with a self-reactivity index based on amino acid usage at CDR3beta positions 6 and 7. Repertoire analyses used two-way ANOVA; flow cytometric analyses used Student t or Mann-Whitney tests. TCRdb took over this immuneACCESS table, retaining in-frame rearrangements with V and J assigned. Such tables are incomplete; in checked studies, under half of the missing clones stem from an unresolved V gene, and the remainder is unexplained. Clone size and the V and J calls come from that table; the DNA yielded D and trimming. The sample table shows 20,000 to 25,000 clones, and 95% to 96% are seen once. Around 1.2% of the sample belongs to the ten largest clones.

Conventional CD4+ T cells were purified from blood as CD25-low CD127-high cells before genomic DNA extraction. Several healthy control donors served as the comparison group for repertoire analyses. The same specimen was also included in a second study, on regulatory T cells. From the second report: The multiplex PCR relied on 52 forward TRBV primers and 13 reverse TRBJ primers, and amplification bias was corrected through assay-based and computational methods. Repertoires from patients had restricted unique TRB V-J pairs and skewed V and J gene usage, with the strongest effect in regulatory T cells. The study compared T-cell receptor beta repertoires of sorted regulatory, conventional CD4+ and CD8+ T cells in CD3G-deficient patients with those in healthy controls. Peripheral blood mononuclear cells were isolated by Ficoll density separation. Within the immunoSEQ assay, multiplex PCR amplified rearranged TRB loci from genomic DNA. TRB amplicons were sequenced on an Illumina HiSeq platform. Custom algorithms error-filtered the raw sequences and aligned the raw sequences to reference gene sequences, after which the immunoSEQ online tools were used for analysis. The frequencies of productive and nonproductive TRB rearrangements were evaluated among unique sequences as well as among total sequences. Prism software was used to run t tests, Mann-Whitney tests or two-way ANOVA for comparisons between groups.

This TCR derives from a human donor in good health. The sequenced sample was CD25- CD4+ T cells sorted from blood.

Here is the DNA: TGCGCCAGCAGCTTGGGATTTCTCGACAGGGTTGGCACTGAAGCTTTCTTT. Protein translation: CASSLGFLDRVGTEAFF. The rearranged chain carries TRBV5-1 and TRBJ1-1, with TRBD1 identical over 7 junction bases. The CDR3 runs 17 residues from the cysteine to the phenylalanine. Just CDR3 DNA is preserved here, 51 bases in frame from base 1. The germline V gene sets CDR1 to SGHRS and CDR2 to YFSETQ. At the junction V is shortened by 0 bases and J by 4 bases; bases outside the gene matches: 12.